A selection of T cell receptor beta chains follows, all from one sample in a study of shared clonotypes between healthy human individuals. Here immunoSEQ multiplex PCR was the method, and the copy in TCRdb shows in-frame clones only, minus some. The repertoire consists of some 630,000 clones, with 95% to 97% occurring once and the leading ten covering approximately 0.12%. Sequences were obtained from naive CD8+ T cells sorted from blood. The receptor source for this set is a young woman in good health. The CDR3 runs from the conserved cysteine through the conserved F or W. Each record gives: V gene, J gene, CDR3 protein.

TRBV13,TRBJ1-1,CASSLGEGDTEAFF
TRBV7-8,TRBJ2-1,CASSLDELAGGYNEQFF
TRBV2,TRBJ2-5,CASSPRQNQETQYF
TRBV7-7,TRBJ2-2,CASSQVLAGWDQNTGELFF
TRBV7-9,TRBJ2-7,CASSGGLAGPYEQYF
TRBV4-1,TRBJ2-5,CASSQLAVQETQYF
TRBV5-5,TRBJ1-1,CASSLGLLNTEAFF
TRBV28,TRBJ2-7,CASSFPVSGSDSYEQYF
TRBV7-2,TRBJ1-1,CASSLNRQGEAFF
TRBV2,TRBJ2-7,CASRSWTSGRYEQYF
TRBV28,TRBJ2-1,CASSLVASIEQFF
TRBV7-9,TRBJ2-7,CASSPSGVEQYF
TRBV23-1,TRBJ1-6,CASRIGEAGGNNSPLHF
TRBV9,TRBJ2-2,CASSEGSNTGELFF
TRBV6-6,TRBJ1-5,CASSEGLVSNQPQHF
TRBV2,TRBJ2-7,CASSWTSGTPRDEQYF
TRBV6-6,TRBJ2-7,CASSDRAYEQYF
TRBV7-8,TRBJ1-5,CASSLATGRFNQPQHF
TRBV28,TRBJ2-3,CASSLFRTDTQYF
TRBV6-5,TRBJ2-1,CASSPGLAQYNEQFF
TRBV7-9,TRBJ1-1,CASSLRTGSEAFF
TRBV13,TRBJ1-1,CASSTRQGVWNTEAFF
TRBV2,TRBJ1-5,CASRLGSYSNQPQHF
TRBV30,TRBJ2-1,CAWAARRHNEQFF
TRBV7-6,TRBJ2-3,CASSSAGGLADTQYF
TRBV28,TRBJ2-7,CASSLGSGTGGEQYF
TRBV19,TRBJ2-1,CASSSREGPNEQFF
TRBV6-5,TRBJ2-1,CASSYGNYNEQFF
TRBV5-4,TRBJ1-4,CASAGGDEKLFF
TRBV29-1,TRBJ2-7,CSARGDSSYEQYF
TRBV14,TRBJ1-1,CASGVGTEAFF
TRBV27,TRBJ2-7,CASSSPLRGQGSNEQYF
TRBV4-1,TRBJ2-1,CASSQEPPPSSYNEQFF
TRBV28,TRBJ2-1,CASSLLSRHNEQFF
TRBV18,TRBJ2-5,CASSPPPRETQYF
TRBV27,TRBJ1-2,CATLTGGTGYTF
TRBV11-3,TRBJ2-1,CASSLDSYNEQFF
TRBV7-9,TRBJ2-7,CASSLGAYEQYF
TRBV29-1,TRBJ1-1,CSVEFRNQAFF
TRBV28,TRBJ2-2,CASSRTVANTGELFF
TRBV7-9,TRBJ2-1,CASSFLGGNEQFF
TRBV7-9,TRBJ2-3,CASSLVTSGSDTQYF
TRBV19,TRBJ2-1,CASGLAGSSYNEQFF